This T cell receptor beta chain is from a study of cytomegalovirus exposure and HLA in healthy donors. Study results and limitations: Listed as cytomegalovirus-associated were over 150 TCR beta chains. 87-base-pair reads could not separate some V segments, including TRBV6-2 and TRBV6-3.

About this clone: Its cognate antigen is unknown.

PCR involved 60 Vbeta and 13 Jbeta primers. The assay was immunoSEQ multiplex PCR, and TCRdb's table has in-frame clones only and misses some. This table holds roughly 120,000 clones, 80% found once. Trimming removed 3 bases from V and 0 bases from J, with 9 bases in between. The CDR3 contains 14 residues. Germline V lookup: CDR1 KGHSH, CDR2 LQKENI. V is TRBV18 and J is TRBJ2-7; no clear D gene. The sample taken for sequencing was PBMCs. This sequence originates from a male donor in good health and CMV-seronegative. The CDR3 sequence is CASSPRGSSYEQYF. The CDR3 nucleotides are TGTGCCAGCTCACCCCGCGGTAGCTCCTACGAGCAGTACTTC.